This T cell receptor (beta chain) is drawn from a study of T cells in Graves' hyperthyroidism and ophthalmopathy. TCR beta CDR3 region amplification was performed from RNA transcripts. With the HTBI primer set, the TCR CDR3 went through a first round of RT-PCR. Each CDR3 protein gets one entry after TCRdb re-called the multiplex PCR reads with MiXCR. The repertoire consists of hundreds of thousands of distinct CDR3 sequences, with roughly 15% occurring once and the leading ten covering about 4%. Per germline, CDR1 SGHAT and CDR2 FQNNGV. V lost 3 bases, J lost 3 bases, and 5 bases stayed unmatched. CDR3 length: 16 amino acids. General observations from the study: Among thyroid clonotypes expanded above 0.001, most also appeared in blood.

Under 3 months was the duration of disease in ophthalmopathy patients, who also had a Clinical Activity Score of at least 3 and a NOSPECS grade of at least 4. The study based diagnoses on clinical symptoms, serum thyroxine and TRAb, thyroid ultrasound and orbital computed tomography. PBMCs stemmed from about 9.5 ml fresh peripheral blood. As concerns this clonotype: What it binds is not known.

Sequencing was carried out using blood. This chain joins TRBV11-2 and TRBJ2-2; 9 positions match TRBD1. This TCR came from a middle-aged woman with Graves' ophthalmopathy. The CDR3 is CASSFRQGVYTGELFF. CDR3 coding DNA: TGTGCCAGCAGCTTTCGACAGGGGGTTTACACCGGGGAGCTGTTTTTT.